These T cell receptor beta chains were read from a single sample in a study of technical replicates of blood from a handful of donors. The repertoire was sequenced with immunoSEQ multiplex PCR; TCRdb's copy has only in-frame clones and lacks some. Of 45,000 to 65,000 clones listed, roughly 96% are singletons. The specimen was PBMCs. The receptors come from a human donor in good health. Some clones in this sample may be carry-over from other donors' samples. The CDR3 runs from the conserved cysteine through the conserved F or W. A D gene is named only where the DNA matches it firmly. Not all rows give a size; the values are once, few, many and, for expanded clones, a class.

d_gene	v_gene	j_gene	abundance	CDR3aa	CDR3nt
TRBD2	TRBV4-3	TRBJ2-7	.	CASSQDRTSGAGEQYF	TGCGCCAGCAGCCAAGATCGAACTAGCGGGGCCGGGGAGCAGTACTTC
TRBD2	TRBV11-2	TRBJ2-1	.	CASSLDRTSGEQFF	TGTGCCAGCAGCTTAGACCGAACTAGCGGGGAGCAGTTCTTC
.	TRBV5-1	TRBJ1-2	.	CASSSMVGNNYGYTF	TGCGCCAGCAGCTCCATGGTCGGGAACAACTATGGCTACACCTTC
.	TRBV6-6	TRBJ2-1	.	CASSSGRGVYNEQFF	TGTGCCAGCAGCTCCGGGAGAGGAGTATACAATGAGCAGTTCTTC
.	TRBV4-2	TRBJ2-1	.	CASSQRDASASHEQFF	TGTGCCAGCAGCCAACGGGATGCTAGTGCTTCCCATGAGCAGTTCTTC
.	TRBV5-1	TRBJ1-1	.	CASSLRGAGWDTEAFF	TGCGCCAGCAGCCTCCGGGGGGCGGGGTGGGACACTGAAGCTTTCTTT
TRBD1	TRBV7-9	TRBJ1-1	once	CASSLGETGVNTEAFF	TGTGCCAGCAGCTTAGGGGAGACAGGGGTGAACACTGAAGCTTTCTTT
TRBD1	TRBV6-1	TRBJ2-7	.	CASSEKTGAPYEQYF	TGTGCCAGCAGTGAGAAGACAGGGGCTCCCTACGAGCAGTACTTC
.	TRBV29-1	TRBJ2-7	.	CSGTGVHYEQYF	TGCAGCGGCACGGGAGTACACTACGAGCAGTACTTC
.	TRBV7-8	TRBJ2-7	.	CASSSDSGEQYF	TGTGCCAGCAGCTCTGACAGTGGCGAGCAGTACTTC
TRBD2	TRBV6-4	TRBJ2-1	.	CASREGTTTDGEQFF	TGTGCCAGCAGAGAAGGGACTACCACTGACGGTGAGCAGTTCTTC
.	TRBV11-2	TRBJ2-1	.	CASSFDRYNEQFF	TGTGCCAGCAGCTTCGACAGGTACAATGAGCAGTTCTTC
.	TRBV7-8	TRBJ2-1	.	CASSLGQIYNEQFF	TGTGCCAGCAGCTTAGGGCAGATTTACAATGAGCAGTTCTTC
TRBD1	TRBV7-2	TRBJ1-1	.	CASSQRQGVTEAFF	TGTGCCAGCAGCCAGAGACAGGGGGTAACTGAAGCTTTCTTT
.	TRBV29-1	TRBJ1-1	.	CSVVYRAEAFF	TGCAGCGTTGTATACAGGGCGGAAGCTTTCTTT
.	TRBV5-8	TRBJ1-5	.	CASSPPDTGRRPQHF	TGTGCCAGCAGTCCCCCTGACACAGGCAGGCGGCCCCAGCATTTT
TRBD1	TRBV2	TRBJ1-5	.	CASNRGGSNQPQHF	TGTGCCAGCAACAGGGGCGGAAGCAATCAGCCCCAGCATTTT